What follows are 28 T cell receptor beta chains derived from one specimen sequenced in a study of blood T cell repertoires in COVID-19. The repertoire was sequenced with immunoSEQ multiplex PCR; TCRdb's copy has only in-frame clones and lacks some. Of 150,000 to 200,000 clones in the sample, 89% are singletons; the top ten hold about 3%. Sequenced: peripheral blood. The receptors here all came from a man aged 55 to 70 with acute or convalescent COVID-19.

The rearrangement links TRBV6-5 to TRBJ2-2, with D unclear. The CDR3 extends over 14 amino acids. Germline V gene lookup returns CDR1 MNHEY and CDR2 SVGAGI. Trimming stripped 2 bases from V and 2 bases from J, with 6 bases between. Written as DNA, the CDR3 is TGTGCCAGCAGTTACGATAGCAACACCGGGGAGCTGTTTTTT. Residues: CASSYDSNTGELFF.

V usage is TRBV4-2 and J usage is TRBJ2-3; D is uncertain. The CDR3 consists of 14 residues. V was cut by 0 bases and J by 0 bases, with 4 bases left in between. The germline V gene encodes CDR1 LGHNA and CDR2 YNFKEQ. CDR3 sequence (DNA): TGTGCCAGCAGCCAAGAAGCTAGCACAGATACGCAGTATTTT. This gives the protein CASSQEASTDTQYF.

V gene TRBV7-9 combines with J gene TRBJ2-7; 11 bases line up with TRBD2. Trimming cost V 4 bases and J 2 bases; bases outside gene matches: 10. The CDR3 extends over 17 amino acids. Germline-derived CDR1 and CDR2 are SEHNR and FQNEAQ (reference sequence). This CDR3 reads CASSSDPGTSGAYEQYF. As DNA, the CDR3 is TGTGCCAGCAGCTCCGATCCGGGGACTAGCGGAGCCTACGAGCAGTACTTC.

J is TRBJ1-3 and V is TRBV7-2; the D gene is possibly TRBD1 (5 bases). V was clipped by 5 bases and J by 4 bases, with 15 bases between them. Germline CDR1 reads SGHTA; CDR2 reads FQGNSA. This CDR3 contains 15 residues. CDR3 in DNA: TGTGCCAGCAGCACATTCTCGGGGGGAGGAAACACCATATATTTT. It encodes CASSTFSGGGNTIYF.

This chain links TRBV9 with TRBJ1-3; D not certain. The CDR3 length is 15 residues. Trimming cost V 0 bases and J 0 bases, with 7 bases left between them. Per the germline V gene, CDR1 is SGDLS and CDR2 is YYNGEE. As DNA, the CDR3 is TGTGCCAGCAGCGTAGCCAGAGGCTCTGGAAACACCATATATTTT. This encodes CASSVARGSGNTIYF.

This chain joins TRBV6-4 and TRBJ2-3; 10 nucleotides match TRBD1. From germline, CDR1 is MRHNA and CDR2 SNTAGT. There are 17 residues in the CDR3. The J segment lost 0 bases and the V segment lost 4 bases, leaving 7 bases of the junction unmatched. The chain's CDR3 is CASSVRTGGTSTDTQYF. CDR3 DNA sequence: TGTGCCAGCAGTGTTAGGACAGGGGGAACTAGCACAGATACGCAGTATTTT.

The chain links TRBV10-3 to TRBJ1-6, with 7 nucleotides matching TRBD1. The CDR3 sequence is 14 residues long. Germline V lookup: CDR1 ENHRY, CDR2 SYGVKD. V lost 6 bases, J lost 7 bases, and 6 bases stayed unmatched. Here the CDR3 DNA reads TGTGCCATCAGCGCCGACAGGGAAAATTCACCCCTCCACTTT. Translated, it gives CAISADRENSPLHF.

The gene calls are TRBV5-8 and TRBJ1-1, with unresolved D. V lost 2 bases and J 1 base, leaving 6 bases between the germline ends. The CDR3 spans 13 residues. Germline V lookup: CDR1 SGHTS, CDR2 YDEGEE. As DNA, the CDR3 is TGTGCCAGCAGCTTCTCCGGGAACACTGAAGCTTTCTTT. This sequence encodes CASSFSGNTEAFF.

The chain is built from TRBV6-4 and TRBJ1-2; D gene unclear. V dropped 4 bases and J dropped 8 bases, with 11 bases sitting between them. Per the germline V gene, CDR1 is MRHNA and CDR2 is SNTAGT. The CDR3 runs to 12 residues. The CDR3 bases are TGTGCCAGCAGTGGAGGGTTGCGCGGCTACACCTTC. It specifies CASSGGLRGYTF.

The sample holds one count of this clone. Different DNA sequences within this sample yield the same CDR3. This chain connects TRBV7-2 to TRBJ2-3, with 7 nucleotides matching TRBD2. Germline V gives CDR1 SGHTA, CDR2 FQGNSA. This CDR3 has 18 amino acids. The junction had 11 bases not matched to a gene; V was cut back by 1 base and J by 1 base. This CDR3 reads CASSLGLAGRGGTDTQYF. The CDR3 bases are TGTGCCAGCAGCTTAGGACTAGCCGGACGGGGGGGCACAGATACGCAGTATTTT.

This chain uses TRBV7-9 with TRBJ1-1; 9 bases are a match to TRBD1. CDR3 size: 15 residues. The V and J ends lost 5 bases and 0 bases, in that order; junction bases with no gene match: 4. Germline V gene lookup returns CDR1 SEHNR and CDR2 FQNEAQ (reference sequence). The CDR3 DNA follows: TGTGCCAGCAGCGCCCGGACAGGGGTGAACACTGAAGCTTTCTTT. Its translation is CASSARTGVNTEAFF.

This clone showed up just once. The rearrangement links TRBV19 to TRBJ2-3; D is unclear. Trimming took 2 bases from V and 5 from J, leaving 8 bases between them. The CDR3 totals 13 residues. Germline V CDR1 and CDR2: LNHDA, SQIVND (reference sequence). In nucleotides, the CDR3 is TGTGCCAGTAGTATATCACTAAAAGATACGCAGTATTTT. Translated: CASSISLKDTQYF.

The V and J genes are TRBV6-4 and TRBJ1-1; TRBD1 matches at 7 bases. Germline V gene data show CDR1 as MRHNA and CDR2 as SNTAGT. V was clipped by 6 bases and J by 3 bases; unmatched bases: 4. The CDR3 length is 13 residues. The CDR3 is CASRGQADTEAFF. DNA of the CDR3: TGTGCCAGCAGAGGACAGGCTGACACTGAAGCTTTCTTT.

V usage is TRBV27 and J usage is TRBJ2-3; tentative D call: TRBD2 (7 bases). The ends were cut back, 3 bases at V and 4 bases at J, with 14 bases in the middle. This CDR3 has 15 amino acids. Looked up from germline, CDR1 is MNHEY and CDR2 is SMNVEV (reference sequence). The chain's CDR3 is CASSFDRGAPDTQYF. CDR3 sequence (DNA): TGTGCCAGCAGTTTTGACCGGGGGGCCCCAGATACGCAGTATTTT.

This chain uses TRBV7-8 with TRBJ2-7, with 7 bases that match TRBD1. CDR1 and CDR2 from the germline V gene are SGHVS and FQNEAQ. Trimming cost V 5 bases and J 3 bases; bases outside gene matches: 10. This CDR3 has 15 amino acids. CDR3 DNA: TGTGCCAGCAGCCTAACAGGGGTCCCAGACTACGAGCAGTACTTC. Translated, it gives CASSLTGVPDYEQYF.

The J gene is TRBJ1-3, the V gene TRBV2, with D uncertain. The CDR3 totals 14 residues. Trimming removed 3 bases from V and 1 base from J, with 7 bases in between. CDR1 and CDR2 from the germline V gene are SNHLY and FYNNEI. The CDR3 reads CASSEVQSGNTIYF. CDR3 nucleotide sequence: TGTGCCAGCAGTGAGGTTCAGTCTGGAAACACCATATATTTT.

This clone was seen only once. The chain recombines TRBV29-1 with TRBJ1-3; unclear D gene. Trimming pared 1 base from V and 0 bases from J, leaving 4 bases between. The CDR3 extends over 13 amino acids. CDR1 is SQVTM and CDR2 is ANQGSEA in the germline V gene. This chain's CDR3 is CSVEASSGNTIYF. CDR3 bases: TGCAGCGTTGAAGCGAGCTCTGGAAACACCATATATTTT.

The J gene is TRBJ2-5, the V gene TRBV5-4; 13 bases agree with TRBD2. Germline assignment: CDR1 SGHNT and CDR2 YYREEE (reference sequence). With V trimmed by 4 bases and J by 4 bases, 4 bases remained unmatched. The CDR3 covers 15 residues. CDR3 nucleotide sequence: TGTGCCAGCAGCCTGGGACTAGCGGGGAGAGAGACCCAGTACTTC. Its translation is CASSLGLAGRETQYF.

The chain joins TRBV24-1 to TRBJ2-3; 10 bases align to TRBD2. Germline V gene lookup returns CDR1 KGHDR and CDR2 SFDVKD. J was trimmed by 0 bases and V by 5 bases; bases with no gene match: 4. This CDR3 region has 16 residues. CDR3 residues: CATSGERGGSTDTQYF. The CDR3 region has the DNA TGTGCCACCAGTGGGGAGCGGGGGGGTAGCACAGATACGCAGTATTTT.

CDR3 loop: CASSYTSGGYNEQFF. DNA of the CDR3: TGTGCCAGCAGTTACACTAGCGGGGGGTACAATGAGCAGTTCTTC. The gene calls are TRBV6-5 and TRBJ2-1; TRBD2 matches at 12 bases. V lost 2 bases to trimming and J lost 4 bases; unmatched junction nucleotides: 0. Germline CDR1 MNHEY, CDR2 SVGAGI. The CDR3 length is 15 residues.

The chain carries TRBV6-5 and TRBJ2-7; the match to TRBD1 covers 7 bases. Losses at the gene ends were 5 bases for V and 4 bases for J; bases not matched to a gene: 8. The CDR3 has 14 residues. CDR1 is MNHEY, CDR2 SVGAGI, per germline. The CDR3 region has the DNA TGTGCCAGCAGTCCCGGGGACAGACTATACGAGCAGTACTTC. Its protein product is CASSPGDRLYEQYF.

The chain couples TRBV11-2 to TRBJ1-5; D perhaps matches TRBD1 (5 bases). V was trimmed by 1 base and J by 1 base, leaving 8 bases between them. CDR1 is SGHAT and CDR2 is FQNNGV in the germline V gene. This CDR3 spans 15 amino acids. In nucleotides, the CDR3 is TGTGCCAGCAGCTTAGCAGGGTCGAGCAATCAGCCCCAGCATTTT. Translation: CASSLAGSSNQPQHF.

The chain couples TRBV6-6 to TRBJ2-1; D not certain. The V end was cut by 0 bases, the J end by 7 bases, with 10 bases between. The CDR3 consists of 14 residues. Germline V CDR1 and CDR2: MNHNY, SVGAGI (reference sequence). CDR3 sequence (DNA): TGTGCCAGCAGTTACTCCCGGGTATCAAATGAGCAGTTCTTC. Its translation: CASSYSRVSNEQFF.

V is TRBV6-5 and J is TRBJ2-7; D may be TRBD1 (6 bases). Germline CDR1 MNHEY, CDR2 SVGAGI. Trimming left V 6 bases short and J 0 bases short, with 15 bases between. This CDR3 is 15 amino acids long. The CDR3 DNA sequence: TGTGCCAGCAGGAACAGGGATTCGGGCTCCTACGAGCAGTACTTC. The encoded protein is CASRNRDSGSYEQYF.

The chain couples TRBV11-3 to TRBJ2-7; no firm D call. Trimming shortened V by 1 base and J by 1 base, and 8 bases separated the two germline ends. Per the germline V gene, CDR1 is SGHNT and CDR2 is YENEEA. There are 14 residues in the CDR3. The CDR3 DNA sequence: TGTGCCAGCAGCTTAGTGTCCAGTTCCTACGAGCAGTACTTC. As protein: CASSLVSSSYEQYF.

The chain links TRBV4-3 to TRBJ2-1; tentative D call: TRBD1 (6 bases). CDR3 size: 15 residues. Germline V gene data show CDR1 as LGHNA and CDR2 as YSLEER. Trimming left V 2 bases short and J 0 bases short, with 8 bases between. This CDR3 reads CASSQQGNSYNEQFF. CDR3 nucleotides: TGCGCCAGCAGCCAACAGGGGAACTCCTACAATGAGCAGTTCTTC.

This clone has just one count. The chain's CDR3 is CAITEGYGYTF. In DNA form, the CDR3 reads TGTGCCATCACCGAGGGCTATGGCTACACCTTC. The rearrangement uses TRBV10-3 and TRBJ1-2; D ambiguous. The CDR3 consists of 11 residues. The germline gives CDR1 ENHRY, CDR2 SYGVKD. V was trimmed by 7 bases and J by 4 bases, leaving 7 bases between them.

The J gene is TRBJ1-2, the V gene TRBV11-2, with D tentatively TRBD1 (5 bases). Between the trimmed V and J ends, which lost 5 bases and 4 bases, there was a span of 17 bases. Germline CDR1 and CDR2: SGHAT and FQNNGV. The CDR3 contains 15 residues. The CDR3 DNA sequence: TGTGCCAGCAGCCCCTTGACGACAGAAGCCTATGGCTACACCTTC. This codes for CASSPLTTEAYGYTF.